The present TCR beta chain was sequenced within a study of CD8 T cells in Susac syndrome. Germline-derived CDR1 and CDR2 are SGHRS and YFSETQ. The CDR3 is 14 amino acids. V was trimmed by 5 bases and J by 0 bases, leaving 11 bases between them. RNA totalling about 0.5 to 1 ug underwent reverse transcription with random hexamers. TCRdb re-called the immunoSEQ multiplex PCR reads with MiXCR, one entry per CDR3 protein. The repertoire consists of about 120,000 distinct CDR3 sequences, with under 96% occurring once and the leading ten covering about 0.13%. This sequence joins TRBV5-1 and TRBJ1-1, with TRBD1 as a possible D gene (6 bases). The sequencing sample was made of CD4+ T cells from PBMCs. The clonotype comes from a human donor with Susac syndrome. CDR3 coding DNA: TGCGCCAGCAGTGATGGACAGATGAACACTGAAGCTTTCTTT. This gives the protein CASSDGQMNTEAFF.